This TCR beta chain was captured in a study of blood T cell repertoires in COVID-19. Study background: Italy, Spain and the United States were the sources of the convalescent and acute COVID-19 samples. PBMCs, B-cell-depleted T cells, or T cells provided the cDNA or gDNA that made up the material.

The germline V gene has CDR1 MNHEY and CDR2 SVGAGI. The CDR3 extends over 14 amino acids. V shed 3 bases and J shed 0 bases, with 8 bases lying between them. Source study methods: Scientists estimated how many nucleated cells there were by amplifying reference gene primers. The assay was immunoSEQ multiplex PCR, and TCRdb's table has in-frame clones only and misses some. That table supplies the V and J calls and clone size; D and trimming were determined from the DNA. The top ten hold approximately 2.1% of the sample, which has about 170,000 clones, around 90% seen once. The sequencing input was peripheral blood. The gene calls are TRBV6-5 and TRBJ1-1; the D is unclear. The receptor comes from a man between 50 and 59 years old who had recovered from COVID-19. In DNA form, the CDR3 reads TGTGCCAGCAGTTATTATCCGGTGAACACTGAAGCTTTCTTT. Its translation: CASSYYPVNTEAFF.